These 5 T cell receptor beta chains originate from one sample sequenced in a study of blood T cell repertoires in COVID-19. Here immunoSEQ multiplex PCR was the method, and the copy in TCRdb shows in-frame clones only, minus some. The sample lists approximately 190,000 clones, about 80% occurring once. The sample comprised PBMCs or T cells enriched from blood (not recorded which). These receptors came from a man aged 35-49 years who had recovered from COVID-19.

The chain is built from TRBV5-8 and TRBJ1-2; TRBD1 might be the D (5 bases). Trimming stripped 2 bases from V and 3 bases from J, with 14 bases between. Germline-derived CDR1 and CDR2 are SGHTS and YDEGEE. The CDR3 covers 15 residues. This CDR3 reads CASSFFSGHHYGYTF. In nucleotides, the CDR3 is TGTGCCAGCAGCTTTTTCTCAGGGCACCACTATGGCTACACCTTC.

This clone was found a few times. This chain links TRBV29-1 with TRBJ2-6, with 9 bases matching TRBD1. The junction had 0 bases not matched to a gene; V was cut back by 6 bases and J by 0 bases. The CDR3 runs to 14 residues. Germline-derived CDR1 and CDR2 are SQVTM and ANQGSEA. As DNA, the CDR3 is TGCAGCGTGGGACAGGGCTCTGGGGCCAACGTCCTGACTTTC. Translating gives CSVGQGSGANVLTF.

The V gene is TRBV7-3, the J gene TRBJ2-5; 10 bases fit TRBD2. Germline CDR1 reads SGHTA; CDR2 reads FQGTGA. The ends lost 5 bases at V and 5 bases at J; junction bases unmatched: 2. This CDR3 contains 13 residues. The CDR3 is CASSMGLAETQYF. The CDR3 DNA follows: TGTGCCAGCAGCATGGGACTAGCGGAGACCCAGTACTTC.

This chain joins TRBV6-5 and TRBJ1-3; D is uncertain. The V end lost 7 bases, the J end lost 0 bases, and 13 bases lay between the germline ends. The CDR3 runs to 15 residues. CDR1 is MNHEY and CDR2 is SVGAGI in the germline V gene. The CDR3, as DNA: TGTGCCAGCACTCTACGGGGTAACTCTGGAAACACCATATATTTT. Residues: CASTLRGNSGNTIYF.

The chain carries TRBV6-5 and TRBJ1-2; possibly TRBD1 for D (6 bases). The CDR3 is made up of 13 amino acids. Trimming removed 5 bases from V and 7 bases from J, with 14 bases in between. The germline CDR1 and CDR2 sequences are MNHEY and SVGAGI. CDR3 protein: CASSRIQGSGYTF. The CDR3, as DNA: TGTGCCAGCAGTCGTATACAGGGATCTGGCTACACCTTC.